The rows below give T cell receptor beta chains drawn from one sample of a study of identical twins. TCRdb itself ran the 5' RACE reads through MiXCR, one entry per CDR3 protein. This sample carries 400,000 to 550,000 distinct CDR3 sequences, 14% of them seen once, and the ten largest clones take 0.95% to 1%. These records were also assigned to another study, of yellow fever vaccine responses in identical twins.

Sequenced sample: CD4+ T cells sorted from blood. The receptors shown here come from a woman aged 18 to 35 in good health. CDR3s include the opening cysteine and the closing phenylalanine or tryptophan. The size entry is marked missing in some rows and otherwise reads once, few, many or a size class.

size | V | CDR3
many | TRBV6-5 | CASSLIQNTEAFF
- | TRBV29-1 | CSVATALVDTQYF
few | TRBV27 | CASSLLGTPETQYF
many | TRBV12-3/TRBV12-4 | CASSLGTGGPRREAFF
- | TRBV6-1 | CASSEAWGQAAYEQYF
many | TRBV29-1 | CSVALGADTQYF
few | TRBV5-1 | CASSLVLSAGANVLTF
- | TRBV4-2 | CASSQTRWGALKNIQYF
few | TRBV6-2/TRBV6-3 | CASSYSIGYGEAFF
- | TRBV3-1 | CASSQDPQRSYNEQFF
many | TRBV10-3 | CAISESSTDTQYF
- | TRBV6-2/TRBV6-3 | CASTPRGLAFPDTQYF
few | TRBV30 | CAWKRQGIYEQYF
few | TRBV9 | CASSVGRGGTFETQYF
- | TRBV12-3/TRBV12-4 | CASTPTGGGEGYTF
few | TRBV6-1 | CASSPGQGRSNQPQHF
- | TRBV7-9 | CASSLGGTSHNEQFF
many | TRBV6-5 | CASSYPQGGEQYF
- | TRBV12-3/TRBV12-4 | CAICHTSGGAVSKNIQYF
few | TRBV9 | CASSVPGLAEQFF
few | TRBV30 | CAWSPQINQPQHF
- | TRBV20-1 | CSARQIRVPGIVGYTF
few | TRBV5-1 | CASSFTVNQPQHF
many | TRBV20-1 | CSIPPGLDGEQFF
- | TRBV20-1 | CSAYSGTGSSYEQYF
many | TRBV12-3/TRBV12-4 | CASSLSPRGTSSGSQYF
- | TRBV6-1 | CASSLSGGLGTGELFF
- | TRBV20-1 | CSATGIETQYF
- | TRBV12-3/TRBV12-4 | CASSALGGGQAQTYEQYF
few | TRBV5-8 | CASRGMSWYSTDTQYF
few | TRBV2 | CASSLRTSGTGEQYF
- | TRBV24-1 | CATSEMGRELNEQFF
- | TRBV5-1 | CASSLASQANTGELFF
few | TRBV2 | CASSERAFTYEQYF
once | TRBV19 | CASSMVTGVRNTEAFF